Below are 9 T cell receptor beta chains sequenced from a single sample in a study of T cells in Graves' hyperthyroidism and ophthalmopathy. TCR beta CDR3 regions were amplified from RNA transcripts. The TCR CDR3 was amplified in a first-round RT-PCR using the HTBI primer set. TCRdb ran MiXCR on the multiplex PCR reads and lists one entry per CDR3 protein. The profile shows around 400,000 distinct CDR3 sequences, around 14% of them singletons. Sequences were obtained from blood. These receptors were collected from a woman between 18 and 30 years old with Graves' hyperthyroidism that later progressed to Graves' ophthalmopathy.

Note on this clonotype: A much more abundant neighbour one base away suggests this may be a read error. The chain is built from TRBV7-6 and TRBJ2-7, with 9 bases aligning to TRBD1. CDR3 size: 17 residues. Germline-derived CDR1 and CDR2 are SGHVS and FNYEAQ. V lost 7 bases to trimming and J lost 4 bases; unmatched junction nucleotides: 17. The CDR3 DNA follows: TGTGCCAGCAACCAGGCTTACAGGGGGCCTATTTTATACGAGCAGTACTTC. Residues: CASNQAYRGPILYEQYF.

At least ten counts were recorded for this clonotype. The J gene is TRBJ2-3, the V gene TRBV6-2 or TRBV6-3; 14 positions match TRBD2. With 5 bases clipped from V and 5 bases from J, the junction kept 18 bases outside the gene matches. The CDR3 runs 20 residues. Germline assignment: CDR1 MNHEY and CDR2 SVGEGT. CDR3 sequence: CASSKHRGTSGSLGRDTQYF. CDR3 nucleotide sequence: TGTGCCAGCAGTAAACACCGAGGGACTAGCGGGAGCTTAGGGCGAGATACGCAGTATTTT.

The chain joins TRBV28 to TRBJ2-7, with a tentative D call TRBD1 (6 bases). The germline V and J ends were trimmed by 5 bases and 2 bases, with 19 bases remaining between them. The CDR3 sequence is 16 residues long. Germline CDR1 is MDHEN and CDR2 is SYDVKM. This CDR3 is CASSTQTRRGPYEQYF. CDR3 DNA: TGTGCCAGCAGTACCCAGACCCGCAGGGGACCCTACGAGCAGTACTTC. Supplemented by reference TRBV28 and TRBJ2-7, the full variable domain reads DVKVTQSSRYLVKRTGEKVFLECVQDMDHENMFWYRQDPGLGLRLIYFSYDVKMKEKGDIPEGYSVSREKKERFSLILESASTNQTSMYLCASSTQTRRGPYEQYFGPGTRLTVT.

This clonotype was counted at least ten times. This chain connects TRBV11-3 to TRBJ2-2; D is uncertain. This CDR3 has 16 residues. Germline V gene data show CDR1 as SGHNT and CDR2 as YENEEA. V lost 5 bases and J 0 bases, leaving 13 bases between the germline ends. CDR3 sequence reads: CASSRNSGSNTGELFF. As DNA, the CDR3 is TGTGCCAGCAGCCGAAACAGTGGATCGAACACCGGGGAGCTGTTTTTT.

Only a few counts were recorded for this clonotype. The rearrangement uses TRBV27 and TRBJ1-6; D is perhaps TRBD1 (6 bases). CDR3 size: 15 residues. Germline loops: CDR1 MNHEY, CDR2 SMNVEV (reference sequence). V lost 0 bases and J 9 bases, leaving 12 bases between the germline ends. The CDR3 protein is CASSLSVQGGSPLHF. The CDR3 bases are TGTGCCAGCAGTTTATCGGTACAGGGTGGTTCACCCCTCCACTTT.

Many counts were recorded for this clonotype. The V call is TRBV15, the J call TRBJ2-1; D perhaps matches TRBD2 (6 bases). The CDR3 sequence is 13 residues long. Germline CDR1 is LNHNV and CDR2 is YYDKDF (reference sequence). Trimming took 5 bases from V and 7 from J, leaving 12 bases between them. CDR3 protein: CATSSRLGNEQFF. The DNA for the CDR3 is TGTGCCACCAGCTCGCGACTAGGGAATGAGCAGTTCTTC.

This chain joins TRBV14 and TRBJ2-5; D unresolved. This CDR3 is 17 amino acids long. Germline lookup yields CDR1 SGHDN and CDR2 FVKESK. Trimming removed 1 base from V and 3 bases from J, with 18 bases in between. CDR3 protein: CASSQARVFRKEETQYF. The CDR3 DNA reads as TGTGCCAGCAGCCAAGCTCGAGTTTTTAGAAAAGAAGAGACCCAGTACTTC.

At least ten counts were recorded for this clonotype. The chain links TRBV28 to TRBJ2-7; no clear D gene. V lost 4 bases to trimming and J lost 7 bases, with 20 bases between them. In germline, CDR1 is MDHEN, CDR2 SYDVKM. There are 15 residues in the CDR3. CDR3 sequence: CASSSTLPKPYEQYF. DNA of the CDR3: TGTGCCAGCAGTTCCACCCTTCCGAAACCTTATGAGCAGTACTTC.

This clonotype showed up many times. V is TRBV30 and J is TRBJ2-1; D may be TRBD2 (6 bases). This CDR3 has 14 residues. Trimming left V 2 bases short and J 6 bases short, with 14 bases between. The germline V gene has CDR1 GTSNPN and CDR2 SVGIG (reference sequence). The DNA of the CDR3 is TGTGCCTGGAGTTGGACTAAAACTTCCAATGAGCAGTTCTTC. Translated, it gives CAWSWTKTSNEQFF.